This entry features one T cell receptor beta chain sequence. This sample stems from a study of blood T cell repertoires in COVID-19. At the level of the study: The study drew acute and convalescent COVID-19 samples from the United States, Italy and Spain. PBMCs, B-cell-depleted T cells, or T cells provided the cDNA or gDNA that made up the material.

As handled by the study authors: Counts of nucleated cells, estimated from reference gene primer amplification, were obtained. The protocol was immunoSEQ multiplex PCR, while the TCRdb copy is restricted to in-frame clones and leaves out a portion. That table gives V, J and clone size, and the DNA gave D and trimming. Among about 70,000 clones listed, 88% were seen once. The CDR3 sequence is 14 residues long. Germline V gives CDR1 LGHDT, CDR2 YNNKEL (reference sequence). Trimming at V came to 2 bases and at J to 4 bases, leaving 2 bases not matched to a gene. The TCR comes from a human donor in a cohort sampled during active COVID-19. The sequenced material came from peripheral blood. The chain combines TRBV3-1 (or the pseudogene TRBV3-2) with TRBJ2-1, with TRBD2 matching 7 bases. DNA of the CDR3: TGTGCCAGCAGCCAAACGGGGGGTTACAATGAGCAGTTCTTC. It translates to CASSQTGGYNEQFF.